This TCR beta chain was found in a study of blood T cell repertoires in COVID-19. The participants were between about 18 and 90 years old and came from 20 to 30 US areas. The CDR3 is made up of 13 amino acids. Germline CDR1 reads ENHRY; CDR2 reads SYGVKD. V was cut by 4 bases and J by 4 bases, with 11 bases left in between. Authors' methods: Nucleated cell counts were estimated from reference gene primer amplification. Produced via immunoSEQ multiplex PCR; TCRdb's table is partial and in-frame only. Clone size and V and J calls were adopted from that table, with D and trimming inferred from the DNA. The sample lists some 270,000 clones, around 92% occurring once.

The sample taken for sequencing was PBMCs or T cells enriched from blood (not recorded which). The V call is TRBV10-3, the J call TRBJ2-7; D ambiguous. The origin of this receptor is a woman aged 55-69 years who had recovered from COVID-19. This CDR3 is CAISGASEYEQYF. The CDR3 region has the DNA TGTGCCATCAGTGGGGCCTCCGAGTACGAGCAGTACTTC.